This T cell receptor beta chain was recorded in a study of a mutant IDH1 vaccine in newly diagnosed glioma. Study in general: Previous care, which was radiotherapy, temozolomide, or both, most often involved both.

Repertoires were generated with immunoSEQ multiplex PCR, while TCRdb's copy carries only in-frame clones and drops some. The sample lists roughly 110,000 clones, approximately 87% occurring once. The time point was: week 11, during vaccination. Vaccinated patients received 300 ug of mutant IDH1 20-mer peptide per dose, with topical imiquimod. Astrocytomas that were new, WHO grade 3 or 4, IDH1-mutant and ATRX-lost were present in the donors. The CDR3 covers 13 residues. The V end was cut by 5 bases, the J end by 4 bases, with 10 bases between. Germline V lookup: CDR1 MNHEY, CDR2 SMNVEV (reference sequence). Concerning this clone: Antigen: not known.

The chain has TRBV27 and TRBJ2-3; a weak D match, TRBD1 (5 bases). The clonotype originates from a woman aged 50 to 65 with glioma. The material was PBMCs, obtained from a glioma patient whose treatment included an IDH1 peptide vaccine. CDR3 residues: CASSDTGADTQYF. The CDR3 DNA reads as TGTGCCAGCAGTGATACAGGTGCAGATACGCAGTATTTT.